This T cell receptor beta chain was profiled in a study of prognosis after radiotherapy for stage I lung cancer. Genomic DNA was the source, and TCR beta CDR3 was amplified from it by two-round multiplex PCR. Amplification during the initial PCR round employed primers specific to each TRBV and TRBJ gene. MiXCR was run by TCRdb on the multiplex PCR reads, yielding one entry per CDR3 protein. The repertoire has about 15,000 distinct CDR3 sequences, 55% to 65% of them found once; the top ten carry about a quarter. The CDR3 sequence is 14 residues long. This clonotype was observed a single time. One end of the junction varies from germline; a read error may be responsible.

The receptor's source is a donor over 45 with non-small cell lung cancer. V gene TRBV12-3 or TRBV12-4 combines with J gene TRBJ2-1, with TRBD1 matching over 9 bases. This specimen was PBMCs, taken before or after stereotactic body radiation therapy (not recorded which). CDR3 sequence reads: CASSYRGQGNEQFF. CDR3 in DNA: TGTGCCAGTAGTTACAGGGGGCAGGGGAATGAGCAGTTCTTC.